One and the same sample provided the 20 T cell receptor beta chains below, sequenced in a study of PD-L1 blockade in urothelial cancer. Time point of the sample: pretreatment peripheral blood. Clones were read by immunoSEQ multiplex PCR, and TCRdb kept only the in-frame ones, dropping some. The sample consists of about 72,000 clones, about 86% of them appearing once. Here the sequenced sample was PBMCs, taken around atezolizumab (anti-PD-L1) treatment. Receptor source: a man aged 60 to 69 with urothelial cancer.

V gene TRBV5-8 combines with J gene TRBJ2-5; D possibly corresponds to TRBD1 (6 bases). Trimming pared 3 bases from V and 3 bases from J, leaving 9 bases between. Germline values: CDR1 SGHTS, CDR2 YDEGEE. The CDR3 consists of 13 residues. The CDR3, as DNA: TGTGCCAGCAGCTCAAGGACAGAAGAGACCCAGTACTTC. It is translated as CASSSRTEETQYF.

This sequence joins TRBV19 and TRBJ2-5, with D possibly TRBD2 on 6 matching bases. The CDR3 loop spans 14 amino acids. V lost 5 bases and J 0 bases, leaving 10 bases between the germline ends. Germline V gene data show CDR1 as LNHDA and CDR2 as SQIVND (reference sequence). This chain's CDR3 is CASSLGDYQETQYF. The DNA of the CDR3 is TGTGCCAGTAGTCTAGGGGACTACCAAGAGACCCAGTACTTC.

The CDR3: CASGPGGSATNEKLFF. The CDR3 coding sequence is TGTGCCAGCGGGCCTGGGGGCTCTGCAACTAATGAAAAACTGTTTTTT. The V gene is TRBV7-9, the J gene TRBJ1-4, with a possible D match to TRBD1 (6 bases). Trimming pared 8 bases from V and 0 bases from J, leaving 16 bases between. The CDR3 runs 16 residues. CDR1 and CDR2 from the germline V gene are SEHNR and FQNEAQ (reference sequence).

The chain's CDR3 is CASRDRGFTGELFF. The CDR3 DNA reads as TGTGCCAGTAGGGACAGGGGGTTCACCGGGGAGCTGTTTTTT. The V and J genes are TRBV19 and TRBJ2-2; 10 bases fit TRBD1. Germline CDR1 and CDR2: LNHDA and SQIVND (reference sequence). V dropped 6 bases and J dropped 4; count of bases not matched to a gene: 2. This CDR3 contains 14 residues.

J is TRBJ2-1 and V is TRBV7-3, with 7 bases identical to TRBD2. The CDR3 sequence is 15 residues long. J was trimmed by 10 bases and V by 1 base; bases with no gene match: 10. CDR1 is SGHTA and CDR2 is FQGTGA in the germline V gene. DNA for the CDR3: TGTGCCAGCAGCTTAATGAGGAGCGGGGCGGGAGAGCAGTTCTTC. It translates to CASSLMRSGAGEQFF. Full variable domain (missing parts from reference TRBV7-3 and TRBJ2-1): GAGVSQTPSNKVTEKGKYVELRCDPISGHTALYWYRQSLGQGPEFLIYFQGTGAADDSGLPNDRFFAVRPEGSVSTLKIQRTERGDSAVYLCASSLMRSGAGEQFFGPGTRLTVL.

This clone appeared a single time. The DNA of the CDR3 is TGTGCCAGCAGCTTAAAAGGAGATCGCTCTGGAAACACCATATATTTT. This translates into CASSLKGDRSGNTIYF. V and J are TRBV5-5 and TRBJ1-3; D is undetermined. The CDR3 has 16 amino acids. V lost 2 bases to trimming and J lost 0 bases, with 12 bases between them. Germline V gene sequence: CDR1 SGHKS, CDR2 YYEKEE (reference sequence).

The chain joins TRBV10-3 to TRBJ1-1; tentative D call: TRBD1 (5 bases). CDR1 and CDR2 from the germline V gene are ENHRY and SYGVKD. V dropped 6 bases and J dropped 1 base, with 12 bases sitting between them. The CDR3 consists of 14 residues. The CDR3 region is CAISSGLANTEAFF. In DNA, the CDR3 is TGTGCCATCAGCTCGGGACTGGCGAACACTGAAGCTTTCTTT.

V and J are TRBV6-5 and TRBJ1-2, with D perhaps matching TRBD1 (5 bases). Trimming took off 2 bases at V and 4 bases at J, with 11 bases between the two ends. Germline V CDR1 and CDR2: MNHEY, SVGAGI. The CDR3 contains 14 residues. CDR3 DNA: TGTGCCAGCAGTTACGGGTGGGGCGTCTATGGCTACACCTTC. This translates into CASSYGWGVYGYTF.

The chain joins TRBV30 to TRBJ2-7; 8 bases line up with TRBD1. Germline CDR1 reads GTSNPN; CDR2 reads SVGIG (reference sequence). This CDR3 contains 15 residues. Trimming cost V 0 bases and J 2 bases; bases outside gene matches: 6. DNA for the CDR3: TGTGCCTGGAGTGTAGGAGGGACAGGTACCTACGAGCAGTACTTC. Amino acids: CAWSVGGTGTYEQYF.

The CDR3 spells CASSIRGVGEETQYF. CDR3 nucleotide sequence: TGTGCCAGCAGCATACGGGGAGTCGGCGAAGAGACCCAGTACTTC. V gene TRBV7-9 combines with J gene TRBJ2-5, with D perhaps TRBD2 (5 bases). Trimming took off 5 bases at V and 3 bases at J, with 16 bases between the two ends. Germline CDR1 is SEHNR and CDR2 is FQNEAQ (reference sequence). The CDR3 contains 15 residues.

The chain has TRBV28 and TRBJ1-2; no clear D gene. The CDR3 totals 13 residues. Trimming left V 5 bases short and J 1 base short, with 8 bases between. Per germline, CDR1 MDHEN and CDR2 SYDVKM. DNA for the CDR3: TGTGCCAGCAGTGTCCGGGATAACTATGGCTACACCTTC. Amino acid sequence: CASSVRDNYGYTF.

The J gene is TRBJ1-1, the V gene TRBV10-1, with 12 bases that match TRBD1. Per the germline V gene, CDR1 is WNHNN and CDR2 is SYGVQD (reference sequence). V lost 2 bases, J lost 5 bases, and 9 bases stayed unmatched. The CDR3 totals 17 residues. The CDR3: CASSETGTGGAGTEAFF. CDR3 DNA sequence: TGCGCCAGCAGTGAGACCGGGACAGGGGGCGCGGGGACTGAAGCTTTCTTT.

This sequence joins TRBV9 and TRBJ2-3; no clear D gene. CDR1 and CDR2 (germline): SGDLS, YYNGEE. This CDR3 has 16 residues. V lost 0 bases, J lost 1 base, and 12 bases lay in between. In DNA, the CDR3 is TGTGCCAGCAGCGTAGACGTAACTGCGGGCACAGATACGCAGTATTTT. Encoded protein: CASSVDVTAGTDTQYF.

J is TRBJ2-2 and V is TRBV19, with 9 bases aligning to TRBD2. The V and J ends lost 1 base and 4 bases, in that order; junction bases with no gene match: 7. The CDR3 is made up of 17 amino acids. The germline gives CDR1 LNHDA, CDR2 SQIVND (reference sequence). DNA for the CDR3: TGTGCCAGTAGTATAGCTGGCGCGGGGGGGAGCACCGGGGAGCTGTTTTTT. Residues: CASSIAGAGGSTGELFF.

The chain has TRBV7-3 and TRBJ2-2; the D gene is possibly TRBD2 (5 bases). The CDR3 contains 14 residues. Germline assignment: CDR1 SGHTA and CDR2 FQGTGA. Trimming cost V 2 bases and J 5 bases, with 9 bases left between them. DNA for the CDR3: TGTGCCAGCAGCTTATTTGGCGGGACCGGGGAGCTGTTTTTT. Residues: CASSLFGGTGELFF.

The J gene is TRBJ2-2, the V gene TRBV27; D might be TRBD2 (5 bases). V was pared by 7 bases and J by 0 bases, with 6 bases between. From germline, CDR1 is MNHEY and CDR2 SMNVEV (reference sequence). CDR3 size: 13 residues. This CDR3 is CASKLANTGELFF. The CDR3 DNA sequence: TGTGCCAGCAAACTAGCGAACACCGGGGAGCTGTTTTTT.

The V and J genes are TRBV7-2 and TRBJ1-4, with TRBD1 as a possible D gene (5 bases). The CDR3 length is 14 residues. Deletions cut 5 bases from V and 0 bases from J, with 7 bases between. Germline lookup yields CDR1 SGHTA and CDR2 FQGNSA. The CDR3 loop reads CASSVQATNEKLFF. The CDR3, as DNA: TGTGCCAGCAGCGTACAGGCAACTAATGAAAAACTGTTTTTT.

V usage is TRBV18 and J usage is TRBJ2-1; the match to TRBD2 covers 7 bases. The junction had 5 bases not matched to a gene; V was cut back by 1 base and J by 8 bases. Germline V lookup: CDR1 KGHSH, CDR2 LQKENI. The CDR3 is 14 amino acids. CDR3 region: CASSPQRTSDEQFF. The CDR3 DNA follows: TGTGCCAGCTCACCACAGAGGACTAGTGATGAGCAGTTCTTC.

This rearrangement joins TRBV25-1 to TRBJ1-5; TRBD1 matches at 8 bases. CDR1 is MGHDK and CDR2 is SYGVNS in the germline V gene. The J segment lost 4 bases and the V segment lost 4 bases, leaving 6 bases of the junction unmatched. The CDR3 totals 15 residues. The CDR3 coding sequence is TGTGCCAGCAGTGCGGCAGGGGGCCTAAATCAGCCCCAGCATTTT. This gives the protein CASSAAGGLNQPQHF.

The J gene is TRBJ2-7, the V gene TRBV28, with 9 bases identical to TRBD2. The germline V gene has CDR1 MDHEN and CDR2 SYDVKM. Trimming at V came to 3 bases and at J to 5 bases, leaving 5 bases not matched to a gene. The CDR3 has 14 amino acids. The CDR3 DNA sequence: TGTGCCAGCAGTTTTGCGGGGGGGGTGAACGAGCAGTACTTC. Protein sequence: CASSFAGGVNEQYF. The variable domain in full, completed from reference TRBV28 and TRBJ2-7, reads DVKVTQSSRYLVKRTGEKVFLECVQDMDHENMFWYRQDPGLGLRLIYFSYDVKMKEKGDIPEGYSVSREKKERFSLILESASTNQTSMYLCASSFAGGVNEQYFGPGTRLTVT.